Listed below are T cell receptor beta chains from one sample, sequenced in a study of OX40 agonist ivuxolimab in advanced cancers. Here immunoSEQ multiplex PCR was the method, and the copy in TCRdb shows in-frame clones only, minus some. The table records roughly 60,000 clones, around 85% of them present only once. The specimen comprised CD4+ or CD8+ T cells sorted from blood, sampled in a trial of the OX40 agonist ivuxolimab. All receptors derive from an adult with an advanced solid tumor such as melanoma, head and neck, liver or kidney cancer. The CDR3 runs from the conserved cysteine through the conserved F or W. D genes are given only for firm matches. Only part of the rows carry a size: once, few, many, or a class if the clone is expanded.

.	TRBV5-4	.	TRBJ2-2	CASSTGGGAGTGELFF	TGTGCCAGCAGCACCGGAGGCGGGGCAGGGACCGGGGAGCTGTTTTTT
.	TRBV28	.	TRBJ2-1	CASGPGGGYNNNEQFF	TGTGCCAGCGGACCTGGGGGTGGCTACAATAACAATGAGCAGTTCTTC
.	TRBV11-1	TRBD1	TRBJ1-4	CASSLTGGSEKLFF	TGTGCCAGCAGCCTGACAGGGGGAAGCGAAAAACTGTTTTTT
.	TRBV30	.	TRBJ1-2	CAWSVPSTRNYGYTF	TGTGCCTGGAGTGTACCCAGTACAAGGAACTATGGCTACACCTTC
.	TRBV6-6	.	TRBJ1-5	CASSQPGVNQPQHF	TGTGCCAGCAGCCAACCGGGGGTAAATCAGCCCCAGCATTTT
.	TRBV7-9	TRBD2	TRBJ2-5	CASSSPGLAGSETQYF	TGTGCCAGCAGCTCCCCGGGACTAGCGGGATCAGAGACCCAGTACTTC
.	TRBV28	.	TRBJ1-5	CASSPPAQGKPQHF	TGTGCCAGCAGTCCCCCCGCGCAGGGGAAGCCCCAGCATTTT
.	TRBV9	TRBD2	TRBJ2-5	CASSLSLAEQETQYF	TGTGCCAGCAGCTTATCTCTAGCGGAGCAAGAGACCCAGTACTTC
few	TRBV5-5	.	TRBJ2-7	CASSLGYEQYF	TGTGCCAGCAGCTTAGGGTACGAGCAGTACTTC
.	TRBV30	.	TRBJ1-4	CAWSPGGELFF	TGTGCCTGGAGCCCCGGAGGGGAACTGTTTTTT
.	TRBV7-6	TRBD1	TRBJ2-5	CASSLEQGVTQYF	TGTGCCAGCAGCTTAGAACAGGGGGTAACCCAGTACTTC
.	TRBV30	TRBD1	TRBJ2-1	CAWILGGAEQFF	TGTGCCTGGATATTAGGGGGCGCTGAGCAGTTCTTC
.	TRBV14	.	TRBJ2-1	CASSQARGSYNEQFF	TGTGCCAGCAGCCAAGCACGAGGCTCCTACAATGAGCAGTTCTTC
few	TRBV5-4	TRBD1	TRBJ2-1	CASSFGTGGYNEQFF	TGTGCCAGCAGCTTCGGGACAGGGGGGTACAATGAGCAGTTCTTC
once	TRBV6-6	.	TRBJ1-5	CASNRDGNQPQHF	TGTGCCAGCAACCGGGATGGCAATCAGCCCCAGCATTTT
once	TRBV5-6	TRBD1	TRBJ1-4	CASSSGQDNEKLFF	TGTGCCAGCAGCTCCGGACAGGATAATGAAAAACTGTTTTTT
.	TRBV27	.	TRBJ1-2	CASSLTGLYDGYTF	TGTGCCAGCAGTCTAACGGGACTCTATGATGGCTACACCTTC
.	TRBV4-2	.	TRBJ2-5	CASSLTGWETQYF	TGTGCCAGCAGCCTCACAGGGTGGGAGACCCAGTACTTC